This TCR beta chain was sequenced for a study of T cell clones after liver transplantation. Study in general: Immunosuppression withdrawal was tried within 2 years after liver transplantation in this trial. A pre-transplant mixed lymphocyte reaction with TCRbeta sequencing defined graft-donor-reactive clones followed in post-transplant blood. Until 12-24 months post-transplant, subjects got standard immunosuppression and no induction.

V was shortened by 2 bases and J by 4 bases, with 8 bases between the two germline ends. In germline, CDR1 is SGHTA, CDR2 FQGTGA. This CDR3 is 13 amino acids long. Clones were read by immunoSEQ multiplex PCR, and TCRdb kept only the in-frame ones, dropping some. The repertoire holds 65,000 to 95,000 clones, with about four fifths as singletons. Notes on this clone: Its cognate antigen is unknown.

Study-wide results and caveats: Circulating graft-donor-reactive CD4 TCRbeta sequences fell significantly post-transplant in most of the 8 subjects.

The sample consisted of CD4+ T cells from blood, taken before liver transplant. The source is a human donor who received a liver transplant. V gene TRBV7-3 combines with J gene TRBJ2-5; D remains unclear. The CDR3 protein is CASSLSIPETQYF. In DNA, the CDR3 is TGTGCCAGCAGCTTATCTATTCCAGAGACCCAGTACTTC.